The text below deals with one T cell receptor beta chain. This record belongs to a study of cytomegalovirus exposure and HLA in healthy donors. This CDR3 contains 15 residues. Germline CDR1 and CDR2: SGHTA and FQGNSA. The V and J ends lost 2 bases and 4 bases respectively, with 14 bases between them. Amplification used 60 Vbeta primers and 13 Jbeta primers. Method: immunoSEQ multiplex PCR; TCRdb's copy keeps in-frame clones and lacks some. Of under 130,000 clones in the sample, 70% to 85% were seen once. The genes are TRBV7-2 and TRBJ1-1; D perhaps matches TRBD1 (5 bases). The sequenced sample was PBMCs. The receptor was derived from a woman aged 40-49 years in good health and CMV-seronegative. The CDR3 coding sequence is TGTGCCAGCAGCTTAAATGGGGGAGGAGGCACTGAAGCTTTCTTT. Amino acids: CASSLNGGGGTEAFF. Drawing the rest from reference TRBV7-2 and TRBJ1-1, the complete variable domain is GAGVSQSPSNKVTEKGKDVELRCDPISGHTALYWYRQSLGQGLEFLIYFQGNSAPDKSGLPSDRFSAERTGGSVSTLTIQRTQQEDSAVYLCASSLNGGGGTEAFFGQGTRLTVV.